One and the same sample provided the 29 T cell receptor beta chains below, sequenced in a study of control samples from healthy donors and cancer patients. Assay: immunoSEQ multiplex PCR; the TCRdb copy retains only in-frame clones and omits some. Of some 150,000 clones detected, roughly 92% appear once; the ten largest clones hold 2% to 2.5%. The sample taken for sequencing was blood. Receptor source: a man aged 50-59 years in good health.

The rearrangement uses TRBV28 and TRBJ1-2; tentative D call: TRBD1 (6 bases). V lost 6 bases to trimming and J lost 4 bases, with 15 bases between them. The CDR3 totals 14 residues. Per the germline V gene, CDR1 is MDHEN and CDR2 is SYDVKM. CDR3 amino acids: CASRPGTTFYGYTF. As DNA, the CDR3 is TGTGCCAGCAGACCCGGGACAACCTTCTATGGCTACACCTTC.

CDR3 amino acids: CSVESGTSYEQYF. In DNA form, the CDR3 reads TGCAGCGTTGAATCCGGGACTAGCTACGAGCAGTACTTC. This chain connects TRBV29-1 to TRBJ2-7; 8 positions agree with TRBD2. Germline V gene sequence: CDR1 SQVTM, CDR2 ANQGSEA. The CDR3 is 13 residues long. Germline trimming cut 2 bases from V and 3 bases from J; bases unmatched to any gene: 3.

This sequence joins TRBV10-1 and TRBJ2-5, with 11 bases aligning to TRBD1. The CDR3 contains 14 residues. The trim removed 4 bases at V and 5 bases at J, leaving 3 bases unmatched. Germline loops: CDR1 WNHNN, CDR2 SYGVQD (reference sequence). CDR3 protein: CASSGRTGGETQYF. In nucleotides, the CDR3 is TGCGCCAGCAGTGGCCGGACAGGGGGCGAGACCCAGTACTTC.

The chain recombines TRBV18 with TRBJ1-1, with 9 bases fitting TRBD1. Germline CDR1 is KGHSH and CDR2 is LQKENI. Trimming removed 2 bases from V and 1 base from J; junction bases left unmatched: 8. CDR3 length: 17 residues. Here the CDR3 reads CASSPGTGSSRNTEAFF. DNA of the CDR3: TGTGCCAGCTCACCAGGGACAGGGAGTAGTAGGAACACTGAAGCTTTCTTT.

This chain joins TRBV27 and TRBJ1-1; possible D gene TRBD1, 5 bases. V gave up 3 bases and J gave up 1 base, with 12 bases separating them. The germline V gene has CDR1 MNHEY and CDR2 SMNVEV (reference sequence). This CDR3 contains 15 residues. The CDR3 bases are TGTGCCAGCAGTTTGTTGGGGGAGCCGAACACTGAAGCTTTCTTT. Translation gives CASSLLGEPNTEAFF.

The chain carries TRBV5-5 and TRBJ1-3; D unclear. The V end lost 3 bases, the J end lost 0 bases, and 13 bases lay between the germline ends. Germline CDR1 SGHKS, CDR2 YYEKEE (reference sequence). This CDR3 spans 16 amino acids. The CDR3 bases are TGTGCCAGCAGCTCACAGCAGGCCCACTCTGGAAACACCATATATTTT. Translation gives CASSSQQAHSGNTIYF.

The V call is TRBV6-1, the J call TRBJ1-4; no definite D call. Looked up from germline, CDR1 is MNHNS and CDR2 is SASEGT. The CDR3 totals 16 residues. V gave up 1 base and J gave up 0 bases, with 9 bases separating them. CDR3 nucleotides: TGTGCCAGCAGTGAAGTTGTCGGGTCAACTAATGAAAAACTGTTTTTT. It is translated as CASSEVVGSTNEKLFF.

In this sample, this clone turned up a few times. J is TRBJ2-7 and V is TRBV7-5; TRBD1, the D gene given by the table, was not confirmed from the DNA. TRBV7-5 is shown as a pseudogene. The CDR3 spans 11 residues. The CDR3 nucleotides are TGTGCCAGATGGCATGTCTACGAGCAGTACTTC. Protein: CARWHVYEQYF.

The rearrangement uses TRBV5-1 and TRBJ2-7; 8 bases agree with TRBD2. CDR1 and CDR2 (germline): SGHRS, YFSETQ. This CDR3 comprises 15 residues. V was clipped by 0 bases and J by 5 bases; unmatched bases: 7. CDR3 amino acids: CASSLESGSSDEQYF. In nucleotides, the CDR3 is TGCGCCAGCAGCTTGGAAAGCGGGAGTTCAGACGAGCAGTACTTC.

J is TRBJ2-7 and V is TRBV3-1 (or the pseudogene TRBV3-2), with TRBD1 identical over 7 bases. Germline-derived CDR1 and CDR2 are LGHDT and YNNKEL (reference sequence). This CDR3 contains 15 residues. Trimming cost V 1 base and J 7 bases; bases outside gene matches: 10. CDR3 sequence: CASSQAGQPNEEQYF. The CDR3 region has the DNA TGTGCCAGCAGCCAAGCGGGACAGCCTAATGAGGAGCAGTACTTC.

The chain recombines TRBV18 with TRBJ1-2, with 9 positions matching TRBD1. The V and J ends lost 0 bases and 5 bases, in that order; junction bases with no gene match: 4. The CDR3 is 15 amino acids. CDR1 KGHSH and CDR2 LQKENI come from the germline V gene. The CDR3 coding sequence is TGTGCCAGCTCACCACCGGTGGACAGGGGTTATGGCTACACCTTC. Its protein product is CASSPPVDRGYGYTF.

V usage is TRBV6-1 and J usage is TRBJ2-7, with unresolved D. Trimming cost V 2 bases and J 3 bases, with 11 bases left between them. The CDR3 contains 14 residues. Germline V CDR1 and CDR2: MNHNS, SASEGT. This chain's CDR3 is CASSESVPFYEQYF. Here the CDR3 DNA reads TGTGCCAGCAGTGAAAGTGTTCCTTTCTACGAGCAGTACTTC.

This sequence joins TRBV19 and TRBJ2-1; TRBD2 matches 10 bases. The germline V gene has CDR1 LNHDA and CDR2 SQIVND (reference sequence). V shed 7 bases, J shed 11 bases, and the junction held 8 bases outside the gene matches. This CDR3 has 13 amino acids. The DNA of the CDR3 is TGTGCCAGTACAGGTCAGCGGGAGGGTCAGCAGTTCTTC. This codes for CASTGQREGQQFF.

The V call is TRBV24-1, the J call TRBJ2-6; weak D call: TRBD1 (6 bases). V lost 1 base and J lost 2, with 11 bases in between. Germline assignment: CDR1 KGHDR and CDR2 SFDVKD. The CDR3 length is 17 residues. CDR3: CATSDFPGATGANVLTF. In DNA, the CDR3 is TGTGCCACCAGTGATTTTCCAGGGGCAACTGGGGCCAACGTCCTGACTTTC.

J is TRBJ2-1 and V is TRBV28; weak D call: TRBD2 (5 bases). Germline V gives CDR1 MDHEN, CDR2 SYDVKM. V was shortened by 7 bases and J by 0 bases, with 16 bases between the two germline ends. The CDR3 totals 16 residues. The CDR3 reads CASTPVPSGSYNEQFF. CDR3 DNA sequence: TGTGCCAGCACCCCGGTGCCGAGCGGCTCCTACAATGAGCAGTTCTTC. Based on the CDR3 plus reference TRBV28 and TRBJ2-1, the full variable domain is DVKVTQSSRYLVKRTGEKVFLECVQDMDHENMFWYRQDPGLGLRLIYFSYDVKMKEKGDIPEGYSVSREKKERFSLILESASTNQTSMYLCASTPVPSGSYNEQFFGPGTRLTVL.

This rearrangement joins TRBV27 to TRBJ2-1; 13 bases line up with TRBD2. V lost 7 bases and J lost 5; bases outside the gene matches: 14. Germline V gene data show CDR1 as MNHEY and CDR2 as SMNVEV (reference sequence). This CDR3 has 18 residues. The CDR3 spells CASNSRPGLAGKHNEQFF. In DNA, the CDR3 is TGTGCCAGCAATTCCCGGCCGGGACTAGCGGGGAAACACAATGAGCAGTTCTTC.

DNA for the CDR3: TGTGCCAGCAGTGACAGGGTTTGGACTGAAGCTTTCTTT. Amino acids: CASSDRVWTEAFF. The J gene is TRBJ1-1, the V gene TRBV6-6, with 7 nucleotides matching TRBD1. CDR3 length equals 13 residues. Unmatched junction bases numbered 5, after V lost 5 bases and J lost 5 bases. Germline loops: CDR1 MNHNY, CDR2 SVGAGI (reference sequence).

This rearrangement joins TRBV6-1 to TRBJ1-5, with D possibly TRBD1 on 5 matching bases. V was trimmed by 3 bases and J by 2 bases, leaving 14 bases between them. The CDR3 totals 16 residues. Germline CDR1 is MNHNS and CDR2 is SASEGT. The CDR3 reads CASSDVDTRGNQPQHF. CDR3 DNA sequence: TGTGCCAGCAGTGACGTAGACACCAGGGGCAATCAGCCCCAGCATTTT.

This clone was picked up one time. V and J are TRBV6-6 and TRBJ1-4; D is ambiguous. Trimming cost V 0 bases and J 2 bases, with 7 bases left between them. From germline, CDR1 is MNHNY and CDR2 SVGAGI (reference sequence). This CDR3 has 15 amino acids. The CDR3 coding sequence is TGTGCCAGCAGTTACTCGATGGGGACTAATGAAAAACTGTTTTTT. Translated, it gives CASSYSMGTNEKLFF.

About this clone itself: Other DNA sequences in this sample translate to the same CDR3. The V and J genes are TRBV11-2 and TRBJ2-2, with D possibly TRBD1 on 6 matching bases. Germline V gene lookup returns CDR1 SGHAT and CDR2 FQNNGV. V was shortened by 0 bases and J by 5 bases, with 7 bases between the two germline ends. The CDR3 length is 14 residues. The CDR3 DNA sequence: TGTGCCAGCAGCTTAGAAGGGGGTACCGGGGAGCTGTTTTTT. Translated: CASSLEGGTGELFF.

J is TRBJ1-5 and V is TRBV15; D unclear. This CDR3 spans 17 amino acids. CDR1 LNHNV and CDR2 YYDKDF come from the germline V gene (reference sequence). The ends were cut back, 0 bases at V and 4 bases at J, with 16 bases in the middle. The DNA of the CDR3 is TGTGCCACCAGCAGAGATCAGTTCAGTGTGGGGAATCAGCCCCAGCATTTT. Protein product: CATSRDQFSVGNQPQHF.

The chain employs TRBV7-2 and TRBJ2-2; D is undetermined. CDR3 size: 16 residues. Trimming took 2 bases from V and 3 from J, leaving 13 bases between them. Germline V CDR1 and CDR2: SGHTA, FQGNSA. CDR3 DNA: TGTGCCAGCAGCTTATACAAGGGCGGCTACACCGGGGAGCTGTTTTTT. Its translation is CASSLYKGGYTGELFF. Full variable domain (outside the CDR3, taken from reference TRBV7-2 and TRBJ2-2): GAGVSQSPSNKVTEKGKDVELRCDPISGHTALYWYRQSLGQGLEFLIYFQGNSAPDKSGLPSDRFSAERTGGSVSTLTIQRTQQEDSAVYLCASSLYKGGYTGELFFGEGSRLTVL.

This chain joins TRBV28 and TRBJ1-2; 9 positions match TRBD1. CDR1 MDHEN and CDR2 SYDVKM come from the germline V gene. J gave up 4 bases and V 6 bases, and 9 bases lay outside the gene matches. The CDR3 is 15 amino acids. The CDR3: CASSFSGTGPYGYTF. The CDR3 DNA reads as TGTGCCAGCAGCTTCTCCGGGACAGGGCCCTATGGCTACACCTTC.

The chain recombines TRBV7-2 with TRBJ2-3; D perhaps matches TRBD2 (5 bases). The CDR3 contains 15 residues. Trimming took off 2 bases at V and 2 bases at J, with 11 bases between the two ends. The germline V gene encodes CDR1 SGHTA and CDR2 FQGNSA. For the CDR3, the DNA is TGTGCCAGCAGCTTAAGCGGAGCCAACACAGATACGCAGTATTTT. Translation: CASSLSGANTDTQYF.

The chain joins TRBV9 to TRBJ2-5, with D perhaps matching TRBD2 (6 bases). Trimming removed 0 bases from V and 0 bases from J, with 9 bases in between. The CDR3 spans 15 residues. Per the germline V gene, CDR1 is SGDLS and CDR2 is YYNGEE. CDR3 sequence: CASSVAAGNQETQYF. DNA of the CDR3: TGTGCCAGCAGCGTAGCTGCGGGGAACCAAGAGACCCAGTACTTC.

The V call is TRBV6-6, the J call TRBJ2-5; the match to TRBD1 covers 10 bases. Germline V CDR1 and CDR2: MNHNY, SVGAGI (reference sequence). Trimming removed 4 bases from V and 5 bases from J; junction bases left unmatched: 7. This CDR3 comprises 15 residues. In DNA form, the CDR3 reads TGTGCCAGCAGTTCCCTGGGACAGGGGAGGGAGACCCAGTACTTC. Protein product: CASSSLGQGRETQYF.

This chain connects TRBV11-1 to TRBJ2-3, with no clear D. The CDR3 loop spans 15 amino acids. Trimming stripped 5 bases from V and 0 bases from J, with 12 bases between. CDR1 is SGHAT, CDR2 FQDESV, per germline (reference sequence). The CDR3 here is CASSPRPYSTDTQYF. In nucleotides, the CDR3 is TGTGCCAGCAGCCCTCGACCATACAGCACAGATACGCAGTATTTT. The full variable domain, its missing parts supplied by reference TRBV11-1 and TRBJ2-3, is EAEVAQSPRYKITEKSQAVAFWCDPISGHATLYWYRQILGQGPELLVQFQDESVVDDSQLPKDRFSAERLKGVDSTLKIQPAELGDSAMYLCASSPRPYSTDTQYFGPGTRLTVL.

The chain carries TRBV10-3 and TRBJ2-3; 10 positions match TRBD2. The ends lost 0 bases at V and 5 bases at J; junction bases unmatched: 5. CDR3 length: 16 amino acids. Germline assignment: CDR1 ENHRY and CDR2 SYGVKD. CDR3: CAISESGTSVRDTQYF. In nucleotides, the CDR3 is TGTGCCATCAGTGAGTCCGGGACTAGCGTTAGAGATACGCAGTATTTT.

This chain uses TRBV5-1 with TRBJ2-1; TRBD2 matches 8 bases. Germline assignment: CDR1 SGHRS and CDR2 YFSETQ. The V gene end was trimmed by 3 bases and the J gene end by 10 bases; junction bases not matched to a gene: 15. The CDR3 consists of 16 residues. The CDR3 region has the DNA TGCGCCAGCAGCTCAATAACTAGCGGAGACCCCAGGGAGCAGTTCTTC. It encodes CASSSITSGDPREQFF.